The source of this TCR beta chain is a study of OX40 agonist ivuxolimab in advanced cancers. This clone was counted only a few times. As yet, its antigen is unknown. The ends were cut back, 7 bases at V and 2 bases at J, with 11 bases in the middle. CDR1 SNHLY and CDR2 FYNNEI come from the germline V gene. CDR3 length: 13 amino acids. The data were produced by immunoSEQ multiplex PCR, yet TCRdb's version contains in-frame clones alone and is incomplete. Seen here are 50,000 to 65,000 clones, 86% observed once, and the top ten hold 0.55% to 0.6%. Autoimmune disease history or systemic immunosuppression excluded patients. Findings and limits, study-wide: Expansion of clones was among the lowest in partial responders at 0.1-3.0 mg/kg.

The sequence derives from an adult with an advanced solid tumor such as melanoma, head and neck, liver or kidney cancer. Sequencing used CD4+ or CD8+ T cells sorted from blood, obtained in a trial of the OX40 agonist ivuxolimab. The chain is built from TRBV2 and TRBJ1-2; D perhaps matches TRBD1 (5 bases). As DNA, the CDR3 is TGTGCCAGCACCGCGGGACGGAACTATGGCTACACCTTC. This gives the protein CASTAGRNYGYTF.